The 3 T cell receptor beta chains below were found in one sample sequenced in a study of blood T cell repertoires in COVID-19. Sequencing was performed with immunoSEQ multiplex PCR; in TCRdb, only in-frame clones are kept and a portion is missing. The table has 250,000 to 350,000 clones, roughly 86% seen once. Input material: peripheral blood. The origin of the receptors is a woman in her twenties or thirties who had recovered from COVID-19.

This clone showed up just a few times. The chain has TRBV28 and TRBJ1-5, with a tentative D call TRBD1 (6 bases). The CDR3 extends over 16 amino acids. Trimming shortened V by 5 bases and J by 1 base, and 15 bases separated the two germline ends. The germline gives CDR1 MDHEN, CDR2 SYDVKM. The CDR3 here is CASSPQIGQSNQPQHF. CDR3 nucleotides: TGTGCCAGCAGTCCCCAAATTGGACAGAGCAATCAGCCCCAGCATTTT.

This clone was picked up one time. V gene TRBV7-9 combines with J gene TRBJ1-5; D is undetermined. Germline CDR1 reads SEHNR; CDR2 reads FQNEAQ (reference sequence). With 2 bases removed from V and 6 bases from J, the gap between germline ends came to 5 bases. This CDR3 has 12 residues. Here the CDR3 reads CASSLFGQPQHF. CDR3 bases: TGTGCCAGCAGCTTATTCGGTCAGCCCCAGCATTTT.

The rearrangement uses TRBV5-6 and TRBJ1-6, with D possibly matching TRBD1 (6 bases). V was pared by 1 base and J by 7 bases, with 18 bases between. The germline gives CDR1 SGHDT, CDR2 YYEEEE. This CDR3 is 17 amino acids long. CDR3 sequence reads: CASSLSHSTGANSPLHF. For the CDR3, the DNA is TGTGCCAGCAGCTTGAGCCACTCGACAGGAGCGAATTCACCCCTCCACTTT.